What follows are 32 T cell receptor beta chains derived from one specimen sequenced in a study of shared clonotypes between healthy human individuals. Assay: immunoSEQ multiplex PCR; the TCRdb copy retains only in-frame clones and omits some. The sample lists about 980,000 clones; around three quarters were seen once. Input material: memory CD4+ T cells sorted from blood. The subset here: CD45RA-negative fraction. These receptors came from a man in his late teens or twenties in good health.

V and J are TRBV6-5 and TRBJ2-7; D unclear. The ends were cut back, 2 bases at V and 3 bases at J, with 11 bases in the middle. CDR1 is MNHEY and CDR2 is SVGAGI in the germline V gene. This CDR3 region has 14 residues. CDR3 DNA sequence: TGTGCCAGCAGTTACCTTGAGTCCGGCTACGAGCAGTACTTC. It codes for CASSYLESGYEQYF.

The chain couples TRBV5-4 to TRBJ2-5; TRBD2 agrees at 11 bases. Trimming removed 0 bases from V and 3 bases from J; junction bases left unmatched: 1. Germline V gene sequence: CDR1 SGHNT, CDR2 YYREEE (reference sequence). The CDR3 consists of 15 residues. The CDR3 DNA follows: TGTGCCAGCAGCTTGGGACTAGCGGGAAAAGAGACCCAGTACTTC. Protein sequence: CASSLGLAGKETQYF. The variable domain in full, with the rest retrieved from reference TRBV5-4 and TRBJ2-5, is ETGVTQSPTHLIKTRGQQVTLRCSSQSGHNTVSWYQQALGQGPQFIFQYYREEENGRGNFPPRFSGLQFPNYSSELNVNALELDDSALYLCASSLGLAGKETQYFGPGTRLLVL.

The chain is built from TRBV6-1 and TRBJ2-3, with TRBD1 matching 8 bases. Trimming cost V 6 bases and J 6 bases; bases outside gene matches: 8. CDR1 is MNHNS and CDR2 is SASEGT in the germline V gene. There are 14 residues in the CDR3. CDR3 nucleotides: TGTGCCAGCAGGAAGGACAGGGTGAGGGATACGCAGTATTTT. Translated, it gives CASRKDRVRDTQYF.

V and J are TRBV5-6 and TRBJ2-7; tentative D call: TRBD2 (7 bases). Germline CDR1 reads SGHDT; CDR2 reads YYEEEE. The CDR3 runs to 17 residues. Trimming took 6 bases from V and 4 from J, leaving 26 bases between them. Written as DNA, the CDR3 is TGTGCCAGCAACGCCCGGAGTCCGGGGGGCGGATTTTACGAGCAGTACTTC. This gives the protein CASNARSPGGGFYEQYF.

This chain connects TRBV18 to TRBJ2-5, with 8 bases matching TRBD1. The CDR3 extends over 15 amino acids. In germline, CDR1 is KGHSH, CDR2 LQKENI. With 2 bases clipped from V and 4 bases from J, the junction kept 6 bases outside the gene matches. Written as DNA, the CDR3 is TGTGCCAGCTCACCATCCGGGGACAGGTTAGAGACCCAGTACTTC. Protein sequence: CASSPSGDRLETQYF.

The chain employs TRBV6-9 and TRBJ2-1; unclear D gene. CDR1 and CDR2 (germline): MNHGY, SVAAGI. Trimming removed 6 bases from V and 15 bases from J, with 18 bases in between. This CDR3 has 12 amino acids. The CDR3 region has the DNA TGTGCCAGCAGACACCGACCGGGCGTACGGTTCTTC. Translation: CASRHRPGVRFF.

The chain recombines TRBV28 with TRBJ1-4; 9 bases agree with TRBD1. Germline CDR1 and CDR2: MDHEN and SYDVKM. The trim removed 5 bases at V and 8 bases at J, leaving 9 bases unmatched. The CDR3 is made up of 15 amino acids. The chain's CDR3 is CASSGPGQGREKLFF. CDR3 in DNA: TGTGCCAGCAGTGGTCCCGGACAGGGGCGAGAAAAACTGTTTTTT. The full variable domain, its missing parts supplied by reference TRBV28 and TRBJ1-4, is DVKVTQSSRYLVKRTGEKVFLECVQDMDHENMFWYRQDPGLGLRLIYFSYDVKMKEKGDIPEGYSVSREKKERFSLILESASTNQTSMYLCASSGPGQGREKLFFGSGTQLSVL.

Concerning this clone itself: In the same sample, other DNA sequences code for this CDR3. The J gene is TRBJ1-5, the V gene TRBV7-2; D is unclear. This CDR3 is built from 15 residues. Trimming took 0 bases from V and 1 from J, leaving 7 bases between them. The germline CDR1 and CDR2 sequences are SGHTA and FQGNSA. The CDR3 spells CASSLALGSNQPQHF. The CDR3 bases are TGTGCCAGCAGCTTAGCCCTGGGGAGCAATCAGCCCCAGCATTTT. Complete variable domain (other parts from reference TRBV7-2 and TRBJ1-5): GAGVSQSPSNKVTEKGKDVELRCDPISGHTALYWYRQSLGQGLEFLIYFQGNSAPDKSGLPSDRFSAERTGGSVSTLTIQRTQQEDSAVYLCASSLALGSNQPQHFGDGTRLSIL.

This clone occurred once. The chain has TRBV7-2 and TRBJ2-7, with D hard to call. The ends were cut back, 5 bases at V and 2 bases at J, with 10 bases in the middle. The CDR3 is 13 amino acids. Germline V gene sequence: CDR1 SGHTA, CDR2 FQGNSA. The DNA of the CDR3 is TGTGCCAGCAGCCCACTGAGAGCCTACGAGCAGTACTTC. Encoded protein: CASSPLRAYEQYF.

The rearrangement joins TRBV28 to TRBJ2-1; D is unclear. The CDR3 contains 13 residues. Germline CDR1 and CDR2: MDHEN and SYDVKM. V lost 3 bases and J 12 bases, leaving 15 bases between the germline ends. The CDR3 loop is CASSLRTPNVQFF. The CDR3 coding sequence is TGTGCCAGCAGTTTGAGGACCCCTAACGTGCAGTTCTTC.

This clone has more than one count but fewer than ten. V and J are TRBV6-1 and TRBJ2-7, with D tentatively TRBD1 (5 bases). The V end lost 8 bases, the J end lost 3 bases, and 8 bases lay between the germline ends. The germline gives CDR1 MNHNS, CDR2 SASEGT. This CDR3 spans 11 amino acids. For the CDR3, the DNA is TGTGCCAGCGTCGACAGCTACGAGCAGTACTTC. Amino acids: CASVDSYEQYF.

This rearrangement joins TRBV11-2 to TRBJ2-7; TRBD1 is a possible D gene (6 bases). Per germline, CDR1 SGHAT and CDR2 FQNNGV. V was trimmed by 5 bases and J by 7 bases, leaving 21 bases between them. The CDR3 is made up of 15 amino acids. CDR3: CASSLTLIVRGEQYF. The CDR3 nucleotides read TGTGCCAGCAGCCTAACGCTAATCGTCAGGGGTGAGCAGTACTTC. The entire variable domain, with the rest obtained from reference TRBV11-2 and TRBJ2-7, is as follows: EAGVAQSPRYKIIEKRQSVAFWCNPISGHATLYWYQQILGQGPKLLIQFQNNGVVDDSQLPKDRFSAERLKGVDSTLKIQPAKLEDSAVYLCASSLTLIVRGEQYFGPGTRLTVT.

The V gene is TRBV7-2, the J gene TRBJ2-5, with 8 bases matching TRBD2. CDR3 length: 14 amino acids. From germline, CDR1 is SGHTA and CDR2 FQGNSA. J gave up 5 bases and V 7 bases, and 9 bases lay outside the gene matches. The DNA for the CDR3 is TGTGCCAGCACCTTTGGACTAGCTACGGAGACCCAGTACTTC. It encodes CASTFGLATETQYF.

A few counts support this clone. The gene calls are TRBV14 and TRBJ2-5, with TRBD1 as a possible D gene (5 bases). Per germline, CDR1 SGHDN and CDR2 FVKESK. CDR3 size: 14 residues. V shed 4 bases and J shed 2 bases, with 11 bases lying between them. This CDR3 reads CASSRGGNQETQYF. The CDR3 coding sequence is TGTGCCAGCAGCCGGGGCGGAAATCAAGAGACCCAGTACTTC.

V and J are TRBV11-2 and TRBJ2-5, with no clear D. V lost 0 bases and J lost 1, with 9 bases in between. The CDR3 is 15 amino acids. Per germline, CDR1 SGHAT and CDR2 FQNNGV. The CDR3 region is CASSLDGASQETQYF. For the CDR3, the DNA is TGTGCCAGCAGCTTAGACGGAGCTAGCCAAGAGACCCAGTACTTC.

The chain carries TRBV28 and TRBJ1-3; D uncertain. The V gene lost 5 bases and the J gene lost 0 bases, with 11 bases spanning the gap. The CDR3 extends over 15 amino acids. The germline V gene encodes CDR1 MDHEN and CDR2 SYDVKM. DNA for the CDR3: TGTGCCAGCAGTGCAAGGGTTATCTCTGGAAACACCATATATTTT. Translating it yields CASSARVISGNTIYF. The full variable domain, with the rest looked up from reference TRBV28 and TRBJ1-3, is DVKVTQSSRYLVKRTGEKVFLECVQDMDHENMFWYRQDPGLGLRLIYFSYDVKMKEKGDIPEGYSVSREKKERFSLILESASTNQTSMYLCASSARVISGNTIYFGEGSWLTVV.

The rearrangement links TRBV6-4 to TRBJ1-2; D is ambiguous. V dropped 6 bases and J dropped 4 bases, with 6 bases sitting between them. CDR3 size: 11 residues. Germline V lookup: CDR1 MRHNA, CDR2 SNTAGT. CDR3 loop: CASRGFYGYTF. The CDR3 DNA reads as TGTGCCAGCAGGGGCTTCTATGGCTACACCTTC.

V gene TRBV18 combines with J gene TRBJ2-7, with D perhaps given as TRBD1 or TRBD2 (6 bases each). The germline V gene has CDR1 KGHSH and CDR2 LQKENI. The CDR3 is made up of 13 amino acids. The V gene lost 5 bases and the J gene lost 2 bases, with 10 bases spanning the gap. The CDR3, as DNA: TGTGCCAGCTCATCGGGGGCTCCCTACGAGCAGTACTTC. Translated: CASSSGAPYEQYF. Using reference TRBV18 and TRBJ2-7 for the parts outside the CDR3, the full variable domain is NAGVMQNPRHLVRRRGQEARLRCSPMKGHSHVYWYRQLPEEGLKFMVYLQKENIIDESGMPKERFSAEFPKEGPSILRIQQVVRGDSAAYFCASSSGAPYEQYFGPGTRLTVT.

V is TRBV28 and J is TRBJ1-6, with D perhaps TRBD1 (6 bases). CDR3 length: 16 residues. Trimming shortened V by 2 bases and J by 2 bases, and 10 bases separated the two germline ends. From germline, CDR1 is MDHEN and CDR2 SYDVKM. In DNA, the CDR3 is TGTGCCAGCAGTTTAGGCGGGGACACCTATAATTCACCCCTCCACTTT. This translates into CASSLGGDTYNSPLHF.

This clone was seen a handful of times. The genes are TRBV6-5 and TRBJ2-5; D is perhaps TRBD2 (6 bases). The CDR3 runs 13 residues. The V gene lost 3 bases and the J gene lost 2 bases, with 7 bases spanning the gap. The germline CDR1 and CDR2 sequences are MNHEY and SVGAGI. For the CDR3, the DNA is TGTGCCAGCAGTTATGGGGGGCAAGAGACCCAGTACTTC. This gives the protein CASSYGGQETQYF.

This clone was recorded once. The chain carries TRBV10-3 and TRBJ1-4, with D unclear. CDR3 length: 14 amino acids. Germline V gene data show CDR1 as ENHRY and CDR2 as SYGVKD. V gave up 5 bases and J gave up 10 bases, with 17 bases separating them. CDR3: CAISQPGGEGKLFF. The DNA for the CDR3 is TGTGCCATCAGTCAGCCGGGAGGTGAGGGAAAACTGTTTTTT.

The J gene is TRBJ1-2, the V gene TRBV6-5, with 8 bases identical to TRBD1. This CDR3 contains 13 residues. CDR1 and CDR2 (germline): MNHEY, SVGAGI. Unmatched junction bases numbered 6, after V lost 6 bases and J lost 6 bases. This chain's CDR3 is CASRDDRGNGYTF. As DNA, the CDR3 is TGTGCCAGCAGGGACGACAGGGGAAATGGCTACACCTTC.

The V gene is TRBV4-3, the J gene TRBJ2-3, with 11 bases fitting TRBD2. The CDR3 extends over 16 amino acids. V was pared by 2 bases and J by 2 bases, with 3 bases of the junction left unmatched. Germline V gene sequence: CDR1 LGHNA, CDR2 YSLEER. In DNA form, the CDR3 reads TGCGCCAGCAGCCAAATAGCGGGAGGGCTCACAGATACGCAGTATTTT. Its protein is CASSQIAGGLTDTQYF.

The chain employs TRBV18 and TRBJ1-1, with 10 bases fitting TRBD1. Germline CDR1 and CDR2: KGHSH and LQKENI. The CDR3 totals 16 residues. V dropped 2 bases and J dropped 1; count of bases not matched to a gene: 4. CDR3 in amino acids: CASSPSGTGANTEAFF. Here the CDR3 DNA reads TGTGCCAGCTCACCATCAGGGACAGGGGCGAACACTGAAGCTTTCTTT.

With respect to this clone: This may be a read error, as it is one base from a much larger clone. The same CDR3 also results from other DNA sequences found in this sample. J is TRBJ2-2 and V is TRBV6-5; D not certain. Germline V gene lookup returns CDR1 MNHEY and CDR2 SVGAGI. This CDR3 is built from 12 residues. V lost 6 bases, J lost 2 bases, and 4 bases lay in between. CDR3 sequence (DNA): TGTGCCAGCAGGGAAAACACCGGGGAGCTGTTTTTT. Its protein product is CASRENTGELFF.

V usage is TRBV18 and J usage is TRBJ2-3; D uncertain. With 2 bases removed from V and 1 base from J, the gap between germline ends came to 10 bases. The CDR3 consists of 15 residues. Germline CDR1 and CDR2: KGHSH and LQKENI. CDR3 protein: CASSPIDSRTDTQYF. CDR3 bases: TGTGCCAGCTCACCAATTGATAGCCGCACAGATACGCAGTATTTT.

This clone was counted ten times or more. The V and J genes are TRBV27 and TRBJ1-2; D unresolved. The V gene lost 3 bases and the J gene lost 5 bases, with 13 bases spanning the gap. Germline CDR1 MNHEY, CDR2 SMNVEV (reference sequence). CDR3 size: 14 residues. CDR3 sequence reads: CASSFDIGKYGYTF. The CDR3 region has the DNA TGTGCCAGCAGTTTTGATATAGGGAAATATGGCTACACCTTC.

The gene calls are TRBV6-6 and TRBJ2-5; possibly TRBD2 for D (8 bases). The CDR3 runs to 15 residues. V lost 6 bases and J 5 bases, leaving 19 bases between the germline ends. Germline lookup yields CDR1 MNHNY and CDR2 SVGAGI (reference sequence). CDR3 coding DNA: TGTGCCAGCAGCCTACTAGCGGACAGGAGCGAGACCCAGTACTTC. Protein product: CASSLLADRSETQYF.

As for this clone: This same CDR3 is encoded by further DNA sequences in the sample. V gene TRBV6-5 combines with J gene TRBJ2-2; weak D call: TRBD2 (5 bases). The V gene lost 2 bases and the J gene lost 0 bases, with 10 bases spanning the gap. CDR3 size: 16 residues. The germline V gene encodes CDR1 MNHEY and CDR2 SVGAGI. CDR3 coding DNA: TGTGCCAGCAGTTACCTGCTAGCTGCGAACACCGGGGAGCTGTTTTTT. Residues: CASSYLLAANTGELFF.

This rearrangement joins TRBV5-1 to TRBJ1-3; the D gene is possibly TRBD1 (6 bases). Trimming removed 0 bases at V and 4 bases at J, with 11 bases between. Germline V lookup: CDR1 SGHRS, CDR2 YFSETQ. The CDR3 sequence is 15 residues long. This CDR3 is CASSLGRQVGNTIYF. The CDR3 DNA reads TGCGCCAGCAGCTTGGGCCGACAGGTCGGAAACACCATATATTTT.

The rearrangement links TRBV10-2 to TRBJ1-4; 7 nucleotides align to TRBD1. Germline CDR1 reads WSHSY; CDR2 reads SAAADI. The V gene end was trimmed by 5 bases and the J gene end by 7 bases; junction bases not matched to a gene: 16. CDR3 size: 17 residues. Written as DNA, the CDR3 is TGCGCCAGCAGTCCTGACACCACAGGGGCGCGAGGTGAAAAACTGTTTTTT. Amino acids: CASSPDTTGARGEKLFF.

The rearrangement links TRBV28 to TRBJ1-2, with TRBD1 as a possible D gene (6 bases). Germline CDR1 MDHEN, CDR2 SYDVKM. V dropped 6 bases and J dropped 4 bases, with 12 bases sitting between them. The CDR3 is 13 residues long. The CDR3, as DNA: TGTGCCAGCAGGCCGGGACAAGCCTATGGCTACACCTTC. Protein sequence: CASRPGQAYGYTF.